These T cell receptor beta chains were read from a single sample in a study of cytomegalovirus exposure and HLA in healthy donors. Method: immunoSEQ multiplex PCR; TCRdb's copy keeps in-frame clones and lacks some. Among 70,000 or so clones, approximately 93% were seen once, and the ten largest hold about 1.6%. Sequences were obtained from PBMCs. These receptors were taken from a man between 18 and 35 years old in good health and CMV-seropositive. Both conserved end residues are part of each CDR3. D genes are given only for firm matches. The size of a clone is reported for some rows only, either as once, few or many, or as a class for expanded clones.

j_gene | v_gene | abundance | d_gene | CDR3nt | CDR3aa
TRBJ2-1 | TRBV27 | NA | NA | TGTGCCAGCAGCGGTGGCTACAATGAGCAGTTCTTC | CASSGGYNEQFF
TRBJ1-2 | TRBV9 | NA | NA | TGTGCCAGCAGCGTAGAGGCAGCCCACTTCAGGGCCTTTAACTATGGCTACACCTTC | CASSVEAAHFRAFNYGYTF
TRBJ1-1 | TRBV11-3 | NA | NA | TGTGCCAGCAGCCTTGGGGAGGGTACTGAAGCTTTCTTT | CASSLGEGTEAFF
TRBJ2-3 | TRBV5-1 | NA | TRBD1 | TGCGCCAGCATTAGGACAGGGGGTGATACGCAGTATTTT | CASIRTGGDTQYF
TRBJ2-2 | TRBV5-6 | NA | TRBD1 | TGTGCCAGCAGCTTAAGCGACAGGGGGCTGTATACCGGGGAGCTGTTTTTT | CASSLSDRGLYTGELFF
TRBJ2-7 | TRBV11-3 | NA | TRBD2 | TGTGCCAGCAGTTACAACTCCGGGACTAGCGGATCCTACGAGCAGTACTTC | CASSYNSGTSGSYEQYF
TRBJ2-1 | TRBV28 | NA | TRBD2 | TGTGCCAGCAGTTGGACTAGCGGGCCTAACAATGAGCAGTTCTTC | CASSWTSGPNNEQFF
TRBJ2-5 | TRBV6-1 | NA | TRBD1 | TGTGCCAGCAGGGACCCGGGACAGGGGAGAGAGACCCAGTACTTC | CASRDPGQGRETQYF
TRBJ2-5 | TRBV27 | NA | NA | TGTGCCAGCAGTTTAACCCTTGCGGAGTCGGAGTACTTC | CASSLTLAESEYF
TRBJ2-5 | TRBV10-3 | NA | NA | TGTGCCATCAGTAGGACAGAACCTCAAGAGACCCAGTACTTC | CAISRTEPQETQYF
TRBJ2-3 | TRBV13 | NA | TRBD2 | TGTGCCAGCAGCTCTGTAGCGGGGGGGAGGTATTTT | CASSSVAGGRYF
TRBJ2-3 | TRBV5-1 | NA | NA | TGCGCCAGCAGCTTGGCAGGGCGGGGATTCACAGATACGCAGTATTTT | CASSLAGRGFTDTQYF
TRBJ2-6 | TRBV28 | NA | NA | TGTGCCAGCACCACAGCTGGGGCCAACGTCCTGACTTTC | CASTTAGANVLTF
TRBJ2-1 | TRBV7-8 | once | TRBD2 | TGTGCCAGCAGCTCCCCCACGGGACTAGCGGGCCCTGCCTACAATGAGCAGTTCTTC | CASSSPTGLAGPAYNEQFF
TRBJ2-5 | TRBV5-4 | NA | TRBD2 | TGTGCCAGCAGCCCAGACCCTAGGAGCGGGGGACTGGGAGAGACCCAGTACTTC | CASSPDPRSGGLGETQYF
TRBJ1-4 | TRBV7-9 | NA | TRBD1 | TGTGCCACGAGGACAGGGTGGGAAAAACTGTTTTTT | CATRTGWEKLFF
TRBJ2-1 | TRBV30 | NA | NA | TGTGCCTGGAGAGAAGCTTATGAGCAGTTCTTC | CAWREAYEQFF
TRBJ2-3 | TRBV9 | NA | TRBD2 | TGTGCCAGCAGCCTCGGACTAGCGGCTAGCACAGATACGCAGTATTTT | CASSLGLAASTDTQYF
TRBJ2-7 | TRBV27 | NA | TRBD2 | TGTGCCACCCGACTAGCGCCTCGCCTGGAGCAGTACTTC | CATRLAPRLEQYF
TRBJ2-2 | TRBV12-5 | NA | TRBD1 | TGTGCTAGTGCCCGACAGGGGATCACCGGGGAGCTGTTTTTT | CASARQGITGELFF
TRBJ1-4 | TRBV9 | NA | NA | TGTGCCAGCAGCCAGTCCACAGGGAGTGTTTGGGAAAAACTGTTTTTT | CASSQSTGSVWEKLFF
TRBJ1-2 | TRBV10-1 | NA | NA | TGCGCCAGCAGTGAACCGACAGGTAGACCCAACCGGGGCTATGGCTACACCTTC | CASSEPTGRPNRGYGYTF
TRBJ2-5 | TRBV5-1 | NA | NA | TGCGCCAGCAGCTTGCCAGCGTCTAGCCAAGGAGAGACCCAGTACTTC | CASSLPASSQGETQYF
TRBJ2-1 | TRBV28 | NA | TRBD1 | TGTGCCAGCAGTTCCGGGACAGACTACAATGAGCAGTTCTTC | CASSSGTDYNEQFF
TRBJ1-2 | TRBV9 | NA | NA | TGTGCCAGCAGCTCAAGCCATAGGGGGGGTAGCTATGGCTACACCTTC | CASSSSHRGGSYGYTF
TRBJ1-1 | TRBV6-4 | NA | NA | TGTGCCAGCACCCCGAGGGAGGGGATGAACACTGAAGCTTTCTTT | CASTPREGMNTEAFF
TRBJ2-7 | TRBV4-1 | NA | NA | TGCGCCAGCAGCCAGGGCGGGAACGGGTACGAGCAGTACTTC | CASSQGGNGYEQYF
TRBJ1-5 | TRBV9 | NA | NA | TGTGCCAGCAGCCCCCGCGTGGGGGCGCAGCCCCAGCATTTT | CASSPRVGAQPQHF
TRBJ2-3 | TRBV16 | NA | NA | TGTGCCAGCAGCCAATCCCCCCCAGGCACAGATACGCAGTATTTT | CASSQSPPGTDTQYF
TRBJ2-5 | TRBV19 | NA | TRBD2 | TGTGCCAGTAGTCTGGGACTAGCGGTACAAGAGACCCAGTACTTC | CASSLGLAVQETQYF
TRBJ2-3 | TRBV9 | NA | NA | TGTGCCAGCAGCGTAGACTCAAGCACAGATACGCAGTATTTT | CASSVDSSTDTQYF
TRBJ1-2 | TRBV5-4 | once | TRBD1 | TGTGCCAGCTTCTCTCAACAGGGGGCAGCGGGTGGCTACACCTTC | CASFSQQGAAGGYTF
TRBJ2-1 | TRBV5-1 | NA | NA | TGCGCCAGCAGCTTGGCGGGCAATGAGCAGTTCTTC | CASSLAGNEQFF
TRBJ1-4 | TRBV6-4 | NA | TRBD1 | TGTGCCACCTTCCCCAGGGGGCGAACTAATGAAAAACTGTTTTTT | CATFPRGRTNEKLFF
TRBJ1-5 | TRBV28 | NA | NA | TGTGCCAGCAGTTACAACAGGGGCAATCAGCCCCAGCATTTT | CASSYNRGNQPQHF
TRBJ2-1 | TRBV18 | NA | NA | TGTGCCAGCTCAAGGTCCCGGGGGAGTGGGGTCAATGAGCAGTTCTTC | CASSRSRGSGVNEQFF
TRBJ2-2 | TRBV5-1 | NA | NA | TGCGCCAGCAGGTTGACAGGAATGAACACCGGGGAGCTGTTTTTT | CASRLTGMNTGELFF
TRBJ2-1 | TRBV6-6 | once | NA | TGTGCCAGCAGTTACAACAGCCCCTACAATGAGCAGTTCTTC | CASSYNSPYNEQFF